The 7 T cell receptor beta chains below all came from one sample that was sequenced in a study of blood T cell repertoires in COVID-19. Sequencing was performed with immunoSEQ multiplex PCR; in TCRdb, only in-frame clones are kept and a portion is missing. The table includes 300,000 to 350,000 clones, over 75% detected once. The material sequenced was PBMCs or T cells enriched from blood (not recorded which). These receptors all stem from a man between 25 and 39 years old who had recovered from COVID-19.

On this clone: The sample holds other DNA sequences that translate to the same CDR3. The chain has TRBV18 and TRBJ2-3, with 12 nucleotides matching TRBD2. V trimming: 3 bases; J trimming: 2 bases; junction bases outside the gene matches: 3. Germline V CDR1 and CDR2: KGHSH, LQKENI. The CDR3 is 16 amino acids. This CDR3 reads CASSPLAGGPTDTQYF. CDR3 in DNA: TGTGCCAGCTCACCCCTAGCGGGGGGGCCCACAGATACGCAGTATTTT. The full variable domain, its missing parts supplied by reference TRBV18 and TRBJ2-3, is NAGVMQNPRHLVRRRGQEARLRCSPMKGHSHVYWYRQLPEEGLKFMVYLQKENIIDESGMPKERFSAEFPKEGPSILRIQQVVRGDSAAYFCASSPLAGGPTDTQYFGPGTRLTVL.

The rearrangement uses TRBV7-3 and TRBJ2-4, with D maybe TRBD2 (6 bases). Trimming removed 1 base from V and 8 bases from J, with 12 bases in between. Per the germline V gene, CDR1 is SGHTA and CDR2 is FQGTGA. CDR3 length: 14 amino acids. The CDR3 sequence: CASSLNNGGDIQYF. CDR3 coding DNA: TGTGCCAGCAGCTTAAACAACGGGGGAGACATTCAGTACTTC.

The CDR3 DNA sequence: TGCGCCAGCAGCCAAGCTGGACAGATCCGTGGCTACACCTTC. Amino acids: CASSQAGQIRGYTF. This sequence joins TRBV4-1 and TRBJ1-2; maybe TRBD1 (6 bases). Germline values: CDR1 MGHRA, CDR2 YSYEKL. The CDR3 has 14 amino acids. Trimming shortened V by 1 base and J by 7 bases, and 13 bases separated the two germline ends.

This clone was seen a single time. The chain recombines TRBV19 with TRBJ1-6; TRBD1 agrees at 8 bases. This CDR3 is 13 amino acids long. Germline V gene sequence: CDR1 LNHDA, CDR2 SQIVND (reference sequence). Losses at the gene ends were 10 bases for V and 7 bases for J; bases not matched to a gene: 6. DNA for the CDR3: TGTGCCATATCGACAGGGGTAAATTCACCCCTCCACTTT. Translation: CAISTGVNSPLHF.

The V gene is TRBV12-3 or TRBV12-4, the J gene TRBJ1-1; D is possibly TRBD1 (5 bases). With 5 bases removed from V and 4 bases from J, the gap between germline ends came to 11 bases. The CDR3 consists of 13 residues. This chain's CDR3 is CASSVQQGTEAFF. The CDR3 nucleotides are TGTGCCAGCAGTGTACAGCAGGGCACTGAAGCTTTCTTT.

The chain is built from TRBV19 and TRBJ1-2; D uncertain. The germline V gene has CDR1 LNHDA and CDR2 SQIVND (reference sequence). The CDR3 runs to 14 residues. V was shortened by 3 bases and J by 0 bases, with 8 bases between the two germline ends. CDR3 in DNA: TGTGCCAGTAGTATGGGCCACCCTAACTATGGCTACACCTTC. Translation gives CASSMGHPNYGYTF.

CDR3 coding DNA: TGCAGCGTTGAAGAACAGGAAGTTTTCACTGAAGCTTTCTTT. The encoded protein is CSVEEQEVFTEAFF. The chain employs TRBV29-1 and TRBJ1-1; TRBD1 might be the D (5 bases). The V end was cut by 0 bases, the J end by 4 bases, with 12 bases between. The CDR3 has 14 residues. Germline assignment: CDR1 SQVTM and CDR2 ANQGSEA.